A selection of T cell receptor beta chains follows, all from one sample in a study of beta chain features in type 1 diabetes. This table comes from immunoSEQ multiplex PCR, and its TCRdb copy is limited to in-frame clones, with some not included. The data show about 150,000 clones, over 6% seen once. Sequences were obtained from central memory CD4+ T cells from blood. These receptors were collected from a man younger than 35 with type 1 diabetes. Both conserved end residues are part of each CDR3. The D gene is left open where the match is weak. Clone size is stated in some rows and not others, as once, few, many or a class when expanded.

D gene: .; V gene: TRBV10-3; clone size: .; J gene: TRBJ2-6; CDR3 protein: CATPLTSSGANVLTF; CDR3 DNA: TGTGCCACCCCTTTAACTAGCTCTGGGGCCAACGTCCTGACTTTC
D gene: .; V gene: TRBV18; clone size: few; J gene: TRBJ2-7; CDR3 protein: CASSQRALVYEQYF; CDR3 DNA: TGTGCCAGCTCACAGCGGGCCCTAGTTTACGAGCAGTACTTC
D gene: TRBD1; V gene: TRBV4-3; clone size: few; J gene: TRBJ1-2; CDR3 protein: CASSQAGQGVQYGYTF; CDR3 DNA: TGCGCCAGCAGCCAAGCTGGACAGGGGGTACAATATGGCTACACCTTC
D gene: .; V gene: TRBV18; clone size: .; J gene: TRBJ1-6; CDR3 protein: CASSPGQNSPLHF; CDR3 DNA: TGTGCCAGCTCACCGGGACAAAATTCACCCCTCCACTTT
D gene: TRBD1; V gene: TRBV29-1; clone size: few; J gene: TRBJ2-7; CDR3 protein: CSAGTGTSYEQYF; CDR3 DNA: TGCAGCGCCGGGACAGGGACTTCCTACGAGCAGTACTTC
D gene: TRBD1; V gene: TRBV15; clone size: few; J gene: TRBJ2-5; CDR3 protein: CATSSGTGDKTQYF; CDR3 DNA: TGTGCCACCAGTTCCGGGACAGGGGACAAAACCCAGTACTTC
D gene: TRBD1; V gene: TRBV27; clone size: .; J gene: TRBJ1-2; CDR3 protein: CASSLFPGGEGYTF; CDR3 DNA: TGTGCCAGCAGTCTTTTCCCAGGGGGTGAAGGCTACACCTTC
D gene: TRBD1; V gene: TRBV10-3; clone size: few; J gene: TRBJ2-5; CDR3 protein: CAINRGQEETQYF; CDR3 DNA: TGTGCCATCAATAGGGGACAGGAAGAGACCCAGTACTTC
D gene: .; V gene: TRBV28; clone size: .; J gene: TRBJ2-5; CDR3 protein: CASSSGQNQETQYF; CDR3 DNA: TGTGCCAGCAGTTCCGGACAGAACCAAGAGACCCAGTACTTC
D gene: .; V gene: TRBV18; clone size: .; J gene: TRBJ2-5; CDR3 protein: CASSPKQSQGETQYF; CDR3 DNA: TGTGCCAGCTCACCAAAACAGAGCCAGGGAGAGACCCAGTACTTC
D gene: TRBD2; V gene: TRBV29-1; clone size: few; J gene: TRBJ2-3; CDR3 protein: CSVEPSGGVTDTQYF; CDR3 DNA: TGCAGCGTTGAACCTAGCGGGGGGGTGACAGATACGCAGTATTTT
D gene: TRBD2; V gene: TRBV6-1; clone size: .; J gene: TRBJ2-1; CDR3 protein: CASSEYRPGGSYNEQFF; CDR3 DNA: TGTGCCAGCAGTGAATATCGGCCGGGAGGCTCCTACAATGAGCAGTTCTTC
D gene: TRBD1; V gene: TRBV18; clone size: few; J gene: TRBJ1-4; CDR3 protein: CASSSTGVPLATNEKLFF; CDR3 DNA: TGTGCCAGCTCATCGACAGGGGTTCCATTAGCAACTAATGAAAAACTGTTTTTT
D gene: .; V gene: TRBV2; clone size: .; J gene: TRBJ2-5; CDR3 protein: CARHRGTQETQYF; CDR3 DNA: TGTGCCAGACACCGCGGAACCCAAGAGACCCAGTACTTC
D gene: .; V gene: TRBV19; clone size: few; J gene: TRBJ1-1; CDR3 protein: CASRPGGYTEAFF; CDR3 DNA: TGTGCCAGTAGACCTGGCGGCTACACTGAAGCTTTCTTT
D gene: .; V gene: TRBV14; clone size: .; J gene: TRBJ1-1; CDR3 protein: CASSQDFGRGTEAFF; CDR3 DNA: TGTGCCAGCAGCCAAGATTTCGGGAGGGGGACTGAAGCTTTCTTT
D gene: TRBD1; V gene: TRBV28; clone size: few; J gene: TRBJ1-2; CDR3 protein: CASSLDRGVGGYTF; CDR3 DNA: TGTGCCAGTTCACTCGACAGGGGGGTTGGTGGCTACACCTTC
D gene: .; V gene: TRBV30; clone size: few; J gene: TRBJ2-1; CDR3 protein: CAWGTGGNYNEQFF; CDR3 DNA: TGTGCCTGGGGCACCGGCGGAAATTACAATGAGCAGTTCTTC
D gene: TRBD1; V gene: TRBV7-9; clone size: few; J gene: TRBJ1-1; CDR3 protein: CASSLEGAATEAFF; CDR3 DNA: TGTGCCAGCAGCTTAGAGGGGGCAGCCACTGAAGCTTTCTTT
D gene: .; V gene: TRBV5-6; clone size: .; J gene: TRBJ2-7; CDR3 protein: CASISGYEQYF; CDR3 DNA: TGTGCCAGCATCTCCGGCTACGAGCAGTACTTC
D gene: TRBD2; V gene: TRBV9; clone size: few; J gene: TRBJ2-2; CDR3 protein: CASTPSAGGITGELFF; CDR3 DNA: TGTGCCAGCACCCCCTCGGCGGGGGGCATTACCGGGGAGCTGTTTTTT
D gene: TRBD2; V gene: TRBV7-7; clone size: once; J gene: TRBJ2-1; CDR3 protein: CASSLAGLAGVTEQFF; CDR3 DNA: TGTGCCAGCAGCTTAGCCGGACTAGCGGGAGTGACTGAGCAGTTCTTC
D gene: .; V gene: TRBV19; clone size: few; J gene: TRBJ2-3; CDR3 protein: CASSRNSRGLDTQYF; CDR3 DNA: TGTGCCAGTAGCCGTAATAGCCGGGGACTAGATACGCAGTATTTT
D gene: .; V gene: TRBV7-7; clone size: .; J gene: TRBJ2-2; CDR3 protein: CASSLEASSTGELFF; CDR3 DNA: TGTGCCAGCAGCTTAGAGGCTAGCTCGACCGGGGAGCTGTTTTTT
D gene: .; V gene: TRBV5-6; clone size: few; J gene: TRBJ1-1; CDR3 protein: CASSRGQIPEAFF; CDR3 DNA: TGTGCCAGCAGCAGAGGACAGATACCTGAAGCTTTCTTT
D gene: TRBD1; V gene: TRBV7-2; clone size: .; J gene: TRBJ2-7; CDR3 protein: CASSLVAGGRLTYEQYF; CDR3 DNA: TGTGCCAGCAGCTTAGTGGCAGGGGGCAGGTTGACCTACGAGCAGTACTTC